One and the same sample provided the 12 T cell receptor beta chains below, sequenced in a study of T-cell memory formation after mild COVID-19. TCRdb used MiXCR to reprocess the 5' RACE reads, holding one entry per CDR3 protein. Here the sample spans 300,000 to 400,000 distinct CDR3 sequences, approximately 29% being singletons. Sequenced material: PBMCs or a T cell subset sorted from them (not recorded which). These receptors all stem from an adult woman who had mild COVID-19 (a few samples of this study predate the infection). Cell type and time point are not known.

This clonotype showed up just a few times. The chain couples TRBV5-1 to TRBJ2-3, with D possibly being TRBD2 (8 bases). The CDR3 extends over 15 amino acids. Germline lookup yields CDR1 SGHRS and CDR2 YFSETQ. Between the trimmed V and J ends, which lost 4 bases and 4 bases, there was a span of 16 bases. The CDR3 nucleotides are TGCGCCAGCAGCCCGGGACAGCGGGGGTCAGATACGCAGTATTTT. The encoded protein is CASSPGQRGSDTQYF.

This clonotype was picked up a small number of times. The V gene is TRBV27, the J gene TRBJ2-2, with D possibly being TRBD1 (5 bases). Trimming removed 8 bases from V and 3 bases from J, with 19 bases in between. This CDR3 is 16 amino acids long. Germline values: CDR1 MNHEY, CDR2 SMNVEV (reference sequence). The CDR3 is CASADWAGWDTGELFF. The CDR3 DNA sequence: TGTGCCAGCGCGGATTGGGCAGGGTGGGACACCGGGGAGCTGTTTTTT.

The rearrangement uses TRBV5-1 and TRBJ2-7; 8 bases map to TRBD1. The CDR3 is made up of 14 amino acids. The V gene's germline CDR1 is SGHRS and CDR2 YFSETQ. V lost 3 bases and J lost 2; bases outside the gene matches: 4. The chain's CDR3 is CASSSGQETYEQYF. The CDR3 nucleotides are TGCGCCAGCAGCTCGGGACAGGAGACCTACGAGCAGTACTTC.

The CDR3 loop is CASSRNGQAGYNEQFF. The CDR3 DNA is TGCGCCAGCAGCAGAAACGGACAGGCCGGCTACAATGAGCAGTTCTTC. The chain carries TRBV5-1 and TRBJ2-1; 7 bases match TRBD1. The CDR3 is made up of 16 amino acids. Losses at the gene ends were 4 bases for V and 3 bases for J; bases not matched to a gene: 10. The V gene's germline CDR1 is SGHRS and CDR2 YFSETQ. Together with reference TRBV5-1 and TRBJ2-1, the CDR3 gives the full variable domain: KAGVTQTPRYLIKTRGQQVTLSCSPISGHRSVSWYQQTPGQGLQFLFEYFSETQRNKGNFPGRFSGRQFSNSRSEMNVSTLELGDSALYLCASSRNGQAGYNEQFFGPGTRLTVL.

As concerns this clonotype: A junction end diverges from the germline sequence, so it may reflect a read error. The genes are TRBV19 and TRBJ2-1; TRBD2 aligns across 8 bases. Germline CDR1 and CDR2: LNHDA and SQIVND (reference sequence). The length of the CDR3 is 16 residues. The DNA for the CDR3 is TGTGCCAGCAGTAAGGGGGGACTAGGGACCTACAATGAGCAGTTCTTC. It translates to CASSKGGLGTYNEQFF.

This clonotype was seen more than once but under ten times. The CDR3 coding sequence is TGCGCCAGCAGCTTGGAAATGGGAGGGGCCTACGAGCAGTACTTC. It yields the protein CASSLEMGGAYEQYF. The chain carries TRBV5-1 and TRBJ2-7; 7 bases are shared with TRBD2. Per germline, CDR1 SGHRS and CDR2 YFSETQ. V was pared by 0 bases and J by 2 bases, with 5 bases of the junction left unmatched. This CDR3 has 15 residues.

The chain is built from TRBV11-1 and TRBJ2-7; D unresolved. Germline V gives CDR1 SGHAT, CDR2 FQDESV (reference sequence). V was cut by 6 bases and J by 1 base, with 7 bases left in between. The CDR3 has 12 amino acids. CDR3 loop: CASRNGSYEQYF. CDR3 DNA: TGTGCCAGCAGAAATGGGTCCTACGAGCAGTACTTC.

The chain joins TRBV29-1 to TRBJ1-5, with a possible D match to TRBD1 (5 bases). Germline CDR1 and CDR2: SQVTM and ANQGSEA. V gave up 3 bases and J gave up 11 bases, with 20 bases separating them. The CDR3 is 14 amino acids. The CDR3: CSVELAGGERAQHF. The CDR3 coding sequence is TGCAGCGTTGAGTTGGCCGGGGGTGAAAGGGCCCAGCATTTT. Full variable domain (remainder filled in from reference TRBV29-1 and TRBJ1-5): SAVISQKPSRDICQRGTSLTIQCQVDSQVTMMFWYRQQPGQSLTLIATANQGSEATYESGFVIDKFPISRPNLTFSTLTVSNMSPEDSSIYLCSVELAGGERAQHFGDGTRLSIL.

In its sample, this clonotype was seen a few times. CDR3 DNA sequence: TGTGCCATCAGTGAAGGAGGGGCCCAGGAGACCCAGTACTTC. It codes for CAISEGGAQETQYF. The rearrangement links TRBV10-3 to TRBJ2-5; the D gene is possibly TRBD2 (6 bases). Trimming left V 3 bases short and J 5 bases short, with 13 bases between. Germline CDR1 reads ENHRY; CDR2 reads SYGVKD. The CDR3 totals 14 residues.

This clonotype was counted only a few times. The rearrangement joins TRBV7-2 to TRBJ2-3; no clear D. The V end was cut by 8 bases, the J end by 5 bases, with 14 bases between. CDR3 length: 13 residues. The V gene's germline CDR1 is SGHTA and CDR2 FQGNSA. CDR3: CASGKPVVDTQYF. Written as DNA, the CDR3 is TGTGCCAGCGGCAAACCAGTTGTAGATACGCAGTATTTT.

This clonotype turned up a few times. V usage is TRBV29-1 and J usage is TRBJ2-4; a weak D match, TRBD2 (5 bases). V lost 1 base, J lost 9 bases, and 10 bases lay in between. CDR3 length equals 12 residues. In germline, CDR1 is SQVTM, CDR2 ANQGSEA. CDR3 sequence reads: CSVEGASGIQYF. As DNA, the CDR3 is TGCAGCGTTGAAGGGGCAAGCGGCATTCAGTACTTC.

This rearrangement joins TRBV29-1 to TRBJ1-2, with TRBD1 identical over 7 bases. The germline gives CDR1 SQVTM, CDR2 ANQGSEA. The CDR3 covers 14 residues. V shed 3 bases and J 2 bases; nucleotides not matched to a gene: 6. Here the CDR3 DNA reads TGCAGCGTTGACTCGGGACAGATGAACTATGGCTACACCTTC. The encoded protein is CSVDSGQMNYGYTF.